The present T cell receptor beta chain was sequenced within a study of T cell responses to AZD1222 COVID-19 vaccine. V lost 0 bases and J lost 0, with 10 bases in between. The CDR3 runs 16 residues. Germline V lookup: CDR1 LGHDT, CDR2 YNNKEL (reference sequence). This clone appeared once. The antigen remains unidentified. Data came from immunoSEQ multiplex PCR; TCRdb stores just in-frame clones and leaves some out. The sample contains around 180,000 clones, about 90% of which appear only once. General study points: The repertoires were collected only after the peak T cell response.

V is TRBV3-1 (or the pseudogene TRBV3-2) and J is TRBJ2-3; TRBD1 is a possible D gene (5 bases). Here the sequenced sample was peripheral blood, taken on day 0 of AZD1222 vaccination. This clonotype was sampled from an adult in good health. This CDR3 reads CASSQDPQGSTDTQYF. The CDR3 DNA reads TGTGCCAGCAGCCAAGACCCGCAGGGTAGCACAGATACGCAGTATTTT.